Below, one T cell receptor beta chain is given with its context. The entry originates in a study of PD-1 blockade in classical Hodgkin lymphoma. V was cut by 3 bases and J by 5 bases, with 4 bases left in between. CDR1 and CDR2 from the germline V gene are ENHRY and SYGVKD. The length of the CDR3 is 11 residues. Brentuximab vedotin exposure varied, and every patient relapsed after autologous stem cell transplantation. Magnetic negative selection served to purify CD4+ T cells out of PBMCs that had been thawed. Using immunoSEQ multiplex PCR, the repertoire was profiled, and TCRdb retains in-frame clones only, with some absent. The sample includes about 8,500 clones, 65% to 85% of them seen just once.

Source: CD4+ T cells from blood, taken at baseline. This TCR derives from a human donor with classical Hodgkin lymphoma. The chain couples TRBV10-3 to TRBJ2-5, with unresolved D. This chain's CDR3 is CAISEAETQYF. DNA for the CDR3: TGTGCCATCAGTGAAGCGGAGACCCAGTACTTC.